This TCR beta chain was captured in a study of cytomegalovirus exposure and HLA in healthy donors. Study details: The roughly 130 validation repertoires used the same platform as the 600 to 750 first-cohort repertoires (as reported by a later analysis).

Points from the study as a whole: The TCR clusters that emerged in the first cohort tended, a later analysis found, to co-occur in the 120 or so validation repertoires.

The method was immunoSEQ multiplex PCR; TCRdb's version includes in-frame clones alone and lacks a portion of them. Here the sample spans 200,000 or so clones, more than 80% being singletons. Of note for this clone: Its target is unknown.

The TCR comes from a man between 18 and 35 years old in good health and CMV-seropositive. What was sequenced was PBMCs.

The CDR3 DNA sequence: TGTGCCAGCAGCTCTGACTCGTCCTACGAGCAGTACTTC. Its protein is CASSSDSSYEQYF. This chain joins TRBV5-5 and TRBJ2-7; D is ambiguous. V dropped 3 bases and J dropped 1 base, with 8 bases sitting between them. CDR3 length: 13 amino acids. CDR1 and CDR2 (germline): SGHKS, YYEKEE (reference sequence). Full variable domain (remainder filled in from reference TRBV5-5 and TRBJ2-7): DAGVTQSPTHLIKTRGQQVTLRCSPISGHKSVSWYQQVLGQGPQFIFQYYEKEERGRGNFPDRFSARQFPNYSSELNVNALLLGDSALYLCASSSDSSYEQYFGPGTRLTVT.